What follows are 17 T cell receptor beta chains derived from one specimen sequenced in a study of CD8 T cells in Susac syndrome. Random hexamers were used to reverse transcribe about 0.45 to 1 ug of RNA. TCRdb independently ran MiXCR on the immunoSEQ multiplex PCR reads; one entry per CDR3 protein. The sample lists tens of thousands of distinct CDR3 sequences, approximately 96% seen once, with 0.085% to 0.14% in the top ten. Sequencing was carried out using CD4+ T cells from PBMCs. The receptors were gathered from a human donor with multiple sclerosis.

The rearrangement links TRBV7-2 to TRBJ2-5; no firm D call. Germline CDR1 reads SGHTA; CDR2 reads FQGNSA. The CDR3 extends over 14 amino acids. Trimming pared 1 base from V and 2 bases from J, leaving 8 bases between. CDR3: CASSLEYGQETQYF. CDR3 in DNA: TGTGCCAGCAGCTTAGAATACGGGCAAGAGACCCAGTACTTC.

This chain joins TRBV7-2 and TRBJ2-3, with D possibly matching TRBD1 (5 bases). V dropped 2 bases and J dropped 4 bases, with 19 bases sitting between them. The CDR3 has 17 residues. CDR1 SGHTA and CDR2 FQGNSA come from the germline V gene. The CDR3 loop reads CASSLSLRTLRADTQYF. Written as DNA, the CDR3 is TGTGCCAGCAGCTTATCTCTTCGGACCCTCAGGGCAGATACGCAGTATTTT.

V gene TRBV4-1 combines with J gene TRBJ1-2; no clear D gene. Trimming left V 0 bases short and J 0 bases short, with 8 bases between. Germline assignment: CDR1 MGHRA and CDR2 YSYEKL. CDR3 length: 15 residues. The CDR3 DNA follows: TGCGCCAGCAGCCAAGAGGACGGAACTAACTATGGCTACACCTTC. This codes for CASSQEDGTNYGYTF.

The V and J genes are TRBV20-1 and TRBJ2-1, with 7 bases fitting TRBD1. Germline assignment: CDR1 DFQATT and CDR2 SNEGSKA (reference sequence). This CDR3 contains 15 residues. The V segment lost 5 bases and the J segment 4 bases; nucleotides outside the gene matches: 11. CDR3: CSAPQRQGWYNEQFF. CDR3 sequence (DNA): TGCAGTGCTCCCCAACGACAGGGTTGGTACAATGAGCAGTTCTTC.

This chain uses TRBV11-1 with TRBJ2-5; D unclear. Trimming left V 2 bases short and J 2 bases short, with 6 bases between. CDR3 length: 13 residues. Germline V CDR1 and CDR2: SGHAT, FQDESV (reference sequence). CDR3 in DNA: TGTGCCAGCAGCTTAATCGTACAAGAGACCCAGTACTTC. Amino acids: CASSLIVQETQYF.

The chain uses TRBV2 and TRBJ2-5, with 8 bases fitting TRBD2. The CDR3 has 14 amino acids. In germline, CDR1 is SNHLY, CDR2 FYNNEI. The ends lost 7 bases at V and 8 bases at J; junction bases unmatched: 12. In nucleotides, the CDR3 is TGTGCCAGCAAATCCGGGACTAGAGAAGTAACCCAGTACTTC. Translating it yields CASKSGTREVTQYF.

The chain is built from TRBV28 and TRBJ1-1; TRBD1 matches 7 bases. Losses at the gene ends were 6 bases for V and 8 bases for J; bases not matched to a gene: 9. CDR3 length: 13 residues. CDR1 and CDR2 (germline): MDHEN, SYDVKM. This CDR3 reads CASSSGTVSEAFF. In DNA, the CDR3 is TGTGCCAGCAGCTCAGGGACAGTTAGCGAAGCTTTCTTT.

The CDR3 sequence: CASSPNRTHYEQYF. CDR3 in DNA: TGTGCCAGCTCACCAAACCGGACACACTACGAGCAGTACTTC. The chain uses TRBV18 and TRBJ2-7, with D perhaps TRBD1 (5 bases). The CDR3 covers 14 residues. V was clipped by 2 bases and J by 3 bases, with 11 bases between them. Germline loops: CDR1 KGHSH, CDR2 LQKENI.

This chain uses TRBV4-3 with TRBJ2-5, with TRBD1 matching 8 bases. The V gene's germline CDR1 is LGHNA and CDR2 YSLEER. The CDR3 covers 16 residues. V gave up 1 base and J gave up 5 bases; unmatched junction bases: 9. Here the CDR3 reads CASSQGRGQAVETQYF. The CDR3 region has the DNA TGCGCCAGCAGCCAAGGCAGGGGACAGGCGGTCGAGACCCAGTACTTC.

This clonotype was found once. The V and J genes are TRBV2 and TRBJ2-1; D unclear. The V gene lost 4 bases and the J gene lost 3 bases, with 4 bases spanning the gap. The CDR3 is 12 residues long. Per germline, CDR1 SNHLY and CDR2 FYNNEI. CDR3 bases: TGTGCCAGCAGTGGTAACTACAATGAGCAGTTCTTC. It specifies CASSGNYNEQFF.

The rearrangement uses TRBV12-3 or TRBV12-4 and TRBJ2-5, with D possibly being TRBD1 or TRBD2 (5 bases each). Trimming shortened V by 6 bases and J by 0 bases, and 11 bases separated the two germline ends. This CDR3 comprises 14 residues. CDR3 in amino acids: CASRHRGHQETQYF. The DNA of the CDR3 is TGTGCCAGCAGACACCGGGGACACCAAGAGACCCAGTACTTC.

V and J are TRBV7-2 and TRBJ2-4; weak D call: TRBD2 (6 bases). Deletions cut 1 base from V and 8 bases from J, with 12 bases between. CDR3 size: 14 residues. Germline V gene sequence: CDR1 SGHTA, CDR2 FQGNSA. CDR3: CASSLVGGGDIQYF. In DNA, the CDR3 is TGTGCCAGCAGCTTAGTGGGGGGAGGCGACATTCAGTACTTC.

This chain joins TRBV29-1 and TRBJ2-7; 10 bases agree with TRBD1. This CDR3 comprises 13 residues. Germline V gives CDR1 SQVTM, CDR2 ANQGSEA. With V trimmed by 6 bases and J by 5 bases, 7 bases remained unmatched. The chain's CDR3 is CSVPGQGLNEQYF. The CDR3 coding sequence is TGCAGCGTCCCGGGACAGGGGTTAAACGAGCAGTACTTC.

The chain has TRBV20-1 and TRBJ1-4, with a tentative D call TRBD1 (5 bases). The germline V gene has CDR1 DFQATT and CDR2 SNEGSKA (reference sequence). Between the trimmed V and J ends, which lost 6 bases and 2 bases, there was a span of 19 bases. The CDR3 is made up of 16 amino acids. The CDR3 nucleotides are TGCAGTGCCACCCGGGCAGGGAGAGTGACTAATGAAAAACTGTTTTTT. This sequence encodes CSATRAGRVTNEKLFF.

The V gene is TRBV18, the J gene TRBJ1-1; a weak D match, TRBD1 (6 bases). CDR1 and CDR2 from the germline V gene are KGHSH and LQKENI. V was pared by 5 bases and J by 3 bases, with 10 bases between. The CDR3 is 13 residues long. CDR3 loop: CASSSSGDTEAFF. The CDR3 bases are TGTGCCAGCTCATCTTCAGGGGACACTGAAGCTTTCTTT.

This clonotype was counted a few times. The rearrangement joins TRBV27 to TRBJ2-3; 11 bases line up with TRBD2. The germline gives CDR1 MNHEY, CDR2 SMNVEV (reference sequence). This CDR3 spans 16 amino acids. The V gene end was trimmed by 6 bases and the J gene end by 4 bases; junction bases not matched to a gene: 9. This chain's CDR3 is CASRPLSGGVPDTQYF. The DNA for the CDR3 is TGTGCCAGCAGGCCACTTAGCGGGGGGGTTCCAGATACGCAGTATTTT.

This chain joins TRBV20-1 and TRBJ1-6; 7 bases align to TRBD1. The CDR3 extends over 16 amino acids. Germline-derived CDR1 and CDR2 are DFQATT and SNEGSKA (reference sequence). J gave up 4 bases and V 5 bases, and 11 bases lay outside the gene matches. This chain's CDR3 is CSALDQGGAYNSPLHF. CDR3 in DNA: TGCAGTGCTTTAGACCAGGGGGGCGCGTATAATTCACCCCTCCACTTT.